This T cell receptor beta chain was recorded in a study of CD8+CD57+ T cells in acquired aplastic anemia. Overall study context: The average for DNA from sorted CD4+ and CD8+ cells was roughly 3 ug. Study results and limitations: The study found no significant CD8+ Simpson's diversity difference between patients and controls.

Genomic DNA constituted the template upon which TCR beta VDJ and CDR3 profiling was performed. TCRdb re-analysed the reads in MiXCR, keeping a single row per CDR3 protein. The sample lists around 150,000 distinct CDR3 sequences; 60% to 80% were seen once. CDR3 length: 13 residues. Germline-derived CDR1 and CDR2 are SGHVS and FNYEAQ. V was shortened by 5 bases and J by 6 bases, with 11 bases between the two germline ends. Previously, flow cytometry had revealed CD8+CD57+ cell expansion in the patients chosen for sequencing. Note on this clonotype: Antigen unknown.

The receptor was isolated from a human donor with aplastic anemia. The sequencing input was sorted CD4+, CD8+, or CD8+CD57+ T cells (not recorded which) from PBMCs. The chain has TRBV7-6 and TRBJ2-1; no firm D call. The CDR3 nucleotides are TGTGCCAGCAGCCCATACATGACCAATGAGCAGTTCTTC. Protein product: CASSPYMTNEQFF.